This entry lists 5 T cell receptor beta chains sequenced from one sample in a study of cytomegalovirus exposure and HLA in healthy donors. PCR employed 60 Vbeta and 13 Jbeta primers. Some clones are missing from TCRdb's copy, which holds only in-frame ones; the method was immunoSEQ multiplex PCR. The sample records approximately 120,000 clones, 60% to 80% being singletons. The sample comprised PBMCs. The receptor source for this set is a man aged 50-60 years in good health and CMV-seronegative.

The J gene is TRBJ2-5, the V gene TRBV6-1; D possibly corresponds to TRBD1 (5 bases). The J call is uncertain, as TRBJ2-7 better fits the DNA end. CDR3 length: 13 residues. CDR1 is MNHNS, CDR2 SASEGT, per germline. CDR3 bases: TGTGCCAGCAAGGGGAATACCCTCGTCGAGCAGTACTTC. Amino acids: CASKGNTLVEQYF.

This clone was seen a few times. V gene TRBV5-1 combines with J gene TRBJ2-7, with 9 nucleotides matching TRBD2. Germline V gene sequence: CDR1 SGHRS, CDR2 YFSETQ. The CDR3 runs 14 residues. V was clipped by 5 bases and J by 1 base; unmatched bases: 4. CDR3 region: CASSKTSGSYEQYF. In DNA form, the CDR3 reads TGCGCCAGCAGTAAGACTAGCGGTTCCTACGAGCAGTACTTC.

The chain links TRBV28 to TRBJ2-3, with D maybe TRBD1 (8 bases). V gave up 4 bases and J gave up 10 bases, with 21 bases separating them. The CDR3 sequence is 15 residues long. Per germline, CDR1 MDHEN and CDR2 SYDVKM. The DNA of the CDR3 is TGTGCCAGCAGTTACCGGGACAGGACGAGCGGGGCGCAGTATTTT. Amino acids: CASSYRDRTSGAQYF.

CDR3 sequence (DNA): TGTGCCAGCAGTGAACACGGATCTTTAGGAGTCCAGTACTTC. Residues: CASSEHGSLGVQYF. This sequence joins TRBV25-1 and TRBJ2-5, with unresolved D. Between the trimmed V and J ends, which lost 2 bases and 10 bases, there was a span of 17 bases. Germline-derived CDR1 and CDR2 are MGHDK and SYGVNS. The CDR3 loop spans 14 amino acids.

The rearrangement uses TRBV7-9 and TRBJ2-1, with D possibly matching TRBD1 (5 bases). Germline lookup yields CDR1 SEHNR and CDR2 FQNEAQ (reference sequence). V lost 8 bases and J lost 0, with 11 bases in between. The CDR3 covers 14 residues. CDR3 sequence (DNA): TGTGCCAGCTTCCAAGGGGACTCCTACAATGAGCAGTTCTTC. It yields the protein CASFQGDSYNEQFF.